This TCR beta chain was recovered during a study of response to subunit inactivated influenza vaccine. TCRdb reprocessed the RT-PCR reads with MiXCR, giving one entry per CDR3 protein. The profile covers roughly 620,000 distinct CDR3 sequences, with over 9% appearing a single time and 9.5% to 11% taken by the ten largest. There are a few counts of this clonotype. CDR1 and CDR2 from the germline V gene are SGHAT and FQNNGV. The length of the CDR3 is 15 residues. V lost 2 bases, J lost 4 bases, and 7 bases stayed unmatched. This sample was also put to use in a study of T cells expressing NK-cell markers. From that report: UMIs accompanied the 5'RACE template switching by which TCR beta cDNA was made.

The J gene is TRBJ2-7, the V gene TRBV11-2; 8 bases fit TRBD1. This sequence originates from a man over 45 who received an inactivated influenza vaccine. The sequenced sample was PBMCs from blood, obtained on the day of vaccination. The CDR3 sequence: CASSLPRTGKYEQYF. The CDR3 nucleotides read TGTGCCAGCAGCTTACCCCGGACAGGGAAGTACGAGCAGTACTTC.